These 14 T cell receptor beta chains came from one sample sequenced in a study of identical twins. Using its own MiXCR run on the 5' RACE reads, TCRdb lists one record per CDR3 protein. The sample consists of some 690,000 distinct CDR3 sequences, around 20% of them appearing once. These records were also assigned to another study, of T cells expressing NK-cell markers.

Sequencing was done on a sample of PBMCs. These receptors were obtained from a young woman in good health.

The sample holds a few counts of this clonotype. This rearrangement joins TRBV6-5 to TRBJ2-3, with 12 bases identical to TRBD2. V was pared by 4 bases and J by 7 bases, with 6 bases of the junction left unmatched. Germline values: CDR1 MNHEY, CDR2 SVGAGI. The CDR3 totals 15 residues. The DNA of the CDR3 is TGTGCCAGCAGTTCGCAGACTAGCGGGAGTCATACGCAGTATTTT. As protein: CASSSQTSGSHTQYF.

About this clonotype: A much more abundant neighbour one base away suggests this may be a read error. The V call is TRBV7-2, the J call TRBJ1-1; no firm D call. Per germline, CDR1 SGHTA and CDR2 FQGNSA. V was shortened by 5 bases and J by 1 base, with 8 bases between the two germline ends. The CDR3 length is 13 residues. The CDR3, as DNA: TGTGCCAGCAGCCATGTGGGGAACACTGAAGCTTTCTTT. Translated, it gives CASSHVGNTEAFF. Filled out from reference TRBV7-2 and TRBJ1-1, the complete variable domain reads GAGVSQSPSNKVTEKGKDVELRCDPISGHTALYWYRQSLGQGLEFLIYFQGNSAPDKSGLPSDRFSAERTGGSVSTLTIQRTQQEDSAVYLCASSHVGNTEAFFGQGTRLTVV.

This clonotype was recorded a few times. V usage is TRBV30 and J usage is TRBJ1-6; D ambiguous. Trimming pared 0 bases from V and 10 bases from J, leaving 16 bases between. Germline V CDR1 and CDR2: GTSNPN, SVGIG (reference sequence). The CDR3 totals 15 residues. CDR3 loop: CAWSVHGPRLSPLHF. CDR3 nucleotides: TGTGCCTGGAGTGTACATGGACCTAGATTATCACCCCTCCACTTT.

This clonotype was detected a few times. V gene TRBV20-1 combines with J gene TRBJ2-5; D not resolved. The V gene's germline CDR1 is DFQATT and CDR2 SNEGSKA (reference sequence). The CDR3 loop spans 13 amino acids. CDR3 protein: CGSRPSPQETQYF. The CDR3 DNA follows: TGCGGGTCCCGTCCTTCCCCCCAAGAGACCCAGTACTTC.

This clonotype was found many times. V is TRBV6-1 and J is TRBJ2-6, with D possibly being TRBD1 or TRBD2 (5 bases each). The CDR3 contains 17 residues. The ends were cut back, 6 bases at V and 2 bases at J, with 17 bases in the middle. Germline CDR1 and CDR2: MNHNS and SASEGT. The CDR3 sequence is CASRRDGGHTGANVLTF. In DNA form, the CDR3 reads TGTGCCAGCAGGAGGGACGGAGGACATACTGGGGCCAACGTCCTGACTTTC.

This chain connects TRBV5-1 to TRBJ1-4; D is perhaps TRBD1 (5 bases). The CDR3 spans 15 residues. The V end was cut by 0 bases, the J end by 8 bases, with 14 bases between. Germline values: CDR1 SGHRS, CDR2 YFSETQ. This CDR3 is CASSLVAGRGEKLFF. The CDR3 bases are TGCGCCAGCAGCTTGGTGGCAGGGAGAGGCGAAAAACTGTTTTTT.

The chain uses TRBV10-3 and TRBJ2-3; D is uncertain. Germline V CDR1 and CDR2: ENHRY, SYGVKD. Trimming cost V 8 bases and J 0 bases, with 12 bases left between them. The CDR3 is 14 residues long. CDR3 sequence (DNA): TGTGCCATCGCCTCTCCGGCTAGCACAGATACGCAGTATTTT. Translated, it gives CAIASPASTDTQYF.

This clonotype has a handful of counts. The V and J genes are TRBV4-3 and TRBJ1-2; D uncertain. V was trimmed by 0 bases and J by 2 bases, leaving 10 bases between them. The germline gives CDR1 LGHNA, CDR2 YSLEER. The CDR3 loop spans 15 amino acids. In DNA, the CDR3 is TGCGCCAGCAGCCAAGATTGGGCAGGAAACTATGGCTACACCTTC. The encoded protein is CASSQDWAGNYGYTF.

This clonotype was seen a few times. The chain joins TRBV10-1 to TRBJ1-2; TRBD1 matches at 10 bases. V lost 6 bases to trimming and J lost 6 bases; unmatched junction nucleotides: 7. Germline V gene data show CDR1 as WNHNN and CDR2 as SYGVQD (reference sequence). CDR3 length: 14 amino acids. The CDR3 here is CASSGQGGSDGYTF. As DNA, the CDR3 is TGCGCCAGCAGCGGACAGGGGGGGAGTGATGGCTACACCTTC.

The chain has TRBV6-1 and TRBJ2-7, with 10 nucleotides matching TRBD2. J gave up 2 bases and V 4 bases, and 2 bases lay outside the gene matches. The CDR3 spans 14 residues. Germline-derived CDR1 and CDR2 are MNHNS and SASEGT. The CDR3 here is CASSAGLATYEQYF. CDR3 nucleotides: TGTGCCAGCAGTGCGGGACTAGCGACCTACGAGCAGTACTTC.

The V call is TRBV5-6, the J call TRBJ2-1; 7 bases map to TRBD2. Germline lookup yields CDR1 SGHDT and CDR2 YYEEEE. The CDR3 extends over 15 amino acids. V lost 6 bases, J lost 1 base, and 7 bases stayed unmatched. The CDR3 nucleotides read TGTGCCAGCAACCCTGGCGGGAGTTCCTACAATGAGCAGTTCTTC. Amino acids: CASNPGGSSYNEQFF.

The V and J genes are TRBV7-9 and TRBJ1-2; maybe TRBD1 (5 bases). There are 15 residues in the CDR3. Germline assignment: CDR1 SEHNR and CDR2 FQNEAQ (reference sequence). V was pared by 1 base and J by 0 bases, with 9 bases between. CDR3 coding DNA: TGTGCCAGCAGCTTAGGGCGGGGGACTAACTATGGCTACACCTTC. It codes for CASSLGRGTNYGYTF.

This clonotype came up a few times. The chain couples TRBV9 to TRBJ1-2, with D possibly being TRBD1 (5 bases). Deletions cut 3 bases from V and 5 bases from J, with 8 bases between. The CDR3 is made up of 12 amino acids. In germline, CDR1 is SGDLS, CDR2 YYNGEE. The chain's CDR3 is CASSAAGYGYTF. The CDR3 DNA is TGTGCCAGCAGCGCGGCAGGGTATGGCTACACCTTC.

With respect to this clonotype: The junction shows a germline mismatch at one end, possibly a read error. The chain uses TRBV7-6 and TRBJ2-1; TRBD2 matches 12 bases. Germline assignment: CDR1 SGHVS and CDR2 FNYEAQ. This CDR3 has 14 residues. The CDR3 sequence is CASSPGTSGPRWVF. The CDR3, as DNA: TGTGCCAGCAGTCCCGGGACTAGCGGGCCCCGGTGGGTCTTC.